This T cell receptor beta chain appears in the sequencing data of a study of T cells in Graves' hyperthyroidism and ophthalmopathy. RNA transcripts served as the template for amplifying TCR beta CDR3 regions. Using the HTBI primer set, a first-round RT-PCR was run on the TCR CDR3. TCRdb re-derived calls from the multiplex PCR reads in MiXCR, one entry per CDR3 protein. Of around 690,000 distinct CDR3 sequences detected, approximately 15% appear once; the ten largest clones hold around 15%. V dropped 0 bases and J dropped 7 bases, with 15 bases sitting between them. This CDR3 is 14 amino acids long. CDR1 is DFQATT, CDR2 SNEGSKA, per germline (reference sequence). The table lists this clonotype with many counts.

This TCR came from a man between 50 and 59 years old with Graves' hyperthyroidism. This sequence joins TRBV20-1 and TRBJ1-2; D is ambiguous. The sequencing input was blood. The CDR3 bases are TGCAGTGCTAGAGATCTAGAAGGTCCGGCTGGCTACACCTTC. Its protein product is CSARDLEGPAGYTF.